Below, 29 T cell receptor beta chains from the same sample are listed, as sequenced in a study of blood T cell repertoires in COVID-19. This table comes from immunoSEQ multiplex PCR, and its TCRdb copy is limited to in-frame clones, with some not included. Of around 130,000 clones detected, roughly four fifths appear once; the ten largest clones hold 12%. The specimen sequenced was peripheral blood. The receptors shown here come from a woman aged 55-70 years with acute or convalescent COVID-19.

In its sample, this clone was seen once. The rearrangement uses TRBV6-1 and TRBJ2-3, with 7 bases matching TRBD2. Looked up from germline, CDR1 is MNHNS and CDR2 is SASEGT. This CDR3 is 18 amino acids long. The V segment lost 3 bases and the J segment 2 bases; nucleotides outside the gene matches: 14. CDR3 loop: CASSDHRPSAGVTDTQYF. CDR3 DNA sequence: TGTGCCAGCAGTGATCACCGACCAAGCGCGGGGGTCACAGATACGCAGTATTTT.

The CDR3 nucleotides are TGTGCCAGCAGCTTAACCTCGAGACCATATTCGGGTTATGGCTACACCTTC. This sequence encodes CASSLTSRPYSGYGYTF. The V call is TRBV7-2, the J call TRBJ1-2; no firm D call. Germline assignment: CDR1 SGHTA and CDR2 FQGNSA. V lost 2 bases and J lost 5, with 21 bases in between. This CDR3 region has 17 residues.

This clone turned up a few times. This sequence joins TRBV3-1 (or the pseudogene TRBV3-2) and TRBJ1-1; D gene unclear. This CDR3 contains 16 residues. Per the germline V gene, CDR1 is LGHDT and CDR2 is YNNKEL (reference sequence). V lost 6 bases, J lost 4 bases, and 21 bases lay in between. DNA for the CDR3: TGTGCCAGCAGTCCCCTGGCCCGGAGGTTTTCCACTGAAGCTTTCTTT. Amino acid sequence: CASSPLARRFSTEAFF.

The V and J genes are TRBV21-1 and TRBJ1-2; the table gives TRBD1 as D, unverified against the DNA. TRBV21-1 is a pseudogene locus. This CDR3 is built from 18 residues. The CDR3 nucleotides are TGTGCCAGCAGCAGTCCTCGCCCCCGACACGAGACTAACTATGGCTACACCTTC. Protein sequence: CASSSPRPRHETNYGYTF.

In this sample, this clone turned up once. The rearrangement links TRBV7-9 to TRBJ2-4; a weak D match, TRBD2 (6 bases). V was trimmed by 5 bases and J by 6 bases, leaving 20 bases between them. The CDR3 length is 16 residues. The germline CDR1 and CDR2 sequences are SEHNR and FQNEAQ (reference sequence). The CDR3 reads CASSIRVPGERNIQYF. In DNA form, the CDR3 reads TGTGCCAGCAGCATACGGGTCCCGGGGGAGAGAAACATTCAGTACTTC.

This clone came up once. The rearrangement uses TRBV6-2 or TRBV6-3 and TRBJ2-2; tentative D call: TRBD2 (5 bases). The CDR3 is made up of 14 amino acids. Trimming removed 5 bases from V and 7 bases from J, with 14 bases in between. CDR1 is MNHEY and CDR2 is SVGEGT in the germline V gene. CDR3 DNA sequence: TGTGCCAGCAGTCCCGGGATTTATGACGGGGAGCTGTTTTTT. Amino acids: CASSPGIYDGELFF.

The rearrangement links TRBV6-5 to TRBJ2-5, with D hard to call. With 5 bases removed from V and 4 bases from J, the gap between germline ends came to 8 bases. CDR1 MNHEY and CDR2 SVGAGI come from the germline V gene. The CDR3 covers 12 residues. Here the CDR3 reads CASSPFLETQYF. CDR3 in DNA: TGTGCCAGCAGTCCTTTTTTAGAGACCCAGTACTTC.

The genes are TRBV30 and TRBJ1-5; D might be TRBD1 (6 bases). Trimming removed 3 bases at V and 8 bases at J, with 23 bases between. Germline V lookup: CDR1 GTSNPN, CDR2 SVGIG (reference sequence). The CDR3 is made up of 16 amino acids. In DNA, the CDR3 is TGTGCCTGGAGCCCCTTTTCCAGGGGATTTATGGAGCCCCAGCATTTT. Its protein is CAWSPFSRGFMEPQHF.

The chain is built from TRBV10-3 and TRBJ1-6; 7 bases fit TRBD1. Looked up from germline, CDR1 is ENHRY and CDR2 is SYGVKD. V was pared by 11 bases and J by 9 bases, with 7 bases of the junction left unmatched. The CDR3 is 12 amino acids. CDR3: CASRTGVSPLHF. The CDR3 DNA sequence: TGTGCCTCTCGAACAGGGGTTTCACCCCTCCACTTT.

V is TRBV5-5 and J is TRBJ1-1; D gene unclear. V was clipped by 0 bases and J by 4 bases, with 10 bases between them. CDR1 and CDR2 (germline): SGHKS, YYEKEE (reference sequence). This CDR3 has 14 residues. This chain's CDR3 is CASSLEPLLTEAFF. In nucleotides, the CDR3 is TGTGCCAGCAGCTTGGAGCCGCTACTCACTGAAGCTTTCTTT. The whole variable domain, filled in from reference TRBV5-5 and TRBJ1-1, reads DAGVTQSPTHLIKTRGQQVTLRCSPISGHKSVSWYQQVLGQGPQFIFQYYEKEERGRGNFPDRFSARQFPNYSSELNVNALLLGDSALYLCASSLEPLLTEAFFGQGTRLTVV.

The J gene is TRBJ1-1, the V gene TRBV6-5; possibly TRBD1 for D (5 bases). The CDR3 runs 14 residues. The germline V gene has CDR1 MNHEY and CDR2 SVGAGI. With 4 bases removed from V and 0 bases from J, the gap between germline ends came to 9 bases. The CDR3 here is CASSSKTVNTEAFF. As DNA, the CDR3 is TGTGCCAGCAGTTCTAAGACAGTGAACACTGAAGCTTTCTTT.

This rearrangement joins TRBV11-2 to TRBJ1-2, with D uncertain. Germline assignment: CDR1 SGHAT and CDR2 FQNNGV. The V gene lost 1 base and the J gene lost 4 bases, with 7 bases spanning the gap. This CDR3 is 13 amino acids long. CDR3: CASSLASGYGYTF. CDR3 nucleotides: TGTGCCAGCAGCTTAGCTTCGGGCTATGGCTACACCTTC.

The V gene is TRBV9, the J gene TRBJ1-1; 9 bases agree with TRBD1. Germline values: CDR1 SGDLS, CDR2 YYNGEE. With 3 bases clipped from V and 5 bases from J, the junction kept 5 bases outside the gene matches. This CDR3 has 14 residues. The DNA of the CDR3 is TGTGCCAGCAGCGCCCAAGACAGGGGGACTGAAGCTTTCTTT. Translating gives CASSAQDRGTEAFF.

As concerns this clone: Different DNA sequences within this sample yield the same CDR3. The CDR3 DNA is TGTGCCAGCAGCCAAGACAGGGGCAGGACTGAAGCTTTCTTT. Protein sequence: CASSQDRGRTEAFF. V is TRBV3-1 (or the pseudogene TRBV3-2) and J is TRBJ1-1; perhaps TRBD1 as D (6 bases). Deletions cut 0 bases from V and 5 bases from J, with 10 bases between. The germline gives CDR1 LGHDT, CDR2 YNNKEL (reference sequence). The length of the CDR3 is 14 residues.

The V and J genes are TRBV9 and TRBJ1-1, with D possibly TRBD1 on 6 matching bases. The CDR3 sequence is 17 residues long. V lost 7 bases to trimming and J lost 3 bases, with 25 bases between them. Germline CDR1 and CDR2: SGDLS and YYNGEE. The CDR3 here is CASRAPGHSKVDTEAFF. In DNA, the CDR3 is TGTGCCAGCCGGGCTCCGGGACACTCTAAAGTGGACACTGAAGCTTTCTTT.

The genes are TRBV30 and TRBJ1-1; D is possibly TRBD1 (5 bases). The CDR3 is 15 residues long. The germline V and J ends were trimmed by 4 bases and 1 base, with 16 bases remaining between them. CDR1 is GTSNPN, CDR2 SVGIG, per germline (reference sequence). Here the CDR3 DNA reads TGTGCCTGGAACCACAGTCCTAGGGGGAACACTGAAGCTTTCTTT. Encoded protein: CAWNHSPRGNTEAFF.

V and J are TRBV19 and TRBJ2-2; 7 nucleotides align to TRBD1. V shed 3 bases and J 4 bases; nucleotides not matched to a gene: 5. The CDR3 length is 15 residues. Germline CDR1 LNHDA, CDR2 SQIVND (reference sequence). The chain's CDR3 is CASSIRQGPTGELFF. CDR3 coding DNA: TGTGCCAGTAGTATTCGACAGGGACCCACCGGGGAGCTGTTTTTT.

The CDR3 DNA sequence: TGTGCCAGCACCACCGGGTTTACCCAGTACTTC. It specifies CASTTGFTQYF. This chain connects TRBV6-5 to TRBJ2-5, with unresolved D. The CDR3 loop spans 11 amino acids. Germline assignment: CDR1 MNHEY and CDR2 SVGAGI. V lost 7 bases to trimming and J lost 8 bases, with 11 bases between them.

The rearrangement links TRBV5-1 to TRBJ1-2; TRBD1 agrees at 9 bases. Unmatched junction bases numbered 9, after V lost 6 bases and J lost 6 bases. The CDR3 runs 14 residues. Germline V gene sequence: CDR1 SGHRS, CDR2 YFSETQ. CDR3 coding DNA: TGCGCCAGCAACCCGGGACAGGGAGGCAATGGCTACACCTTC. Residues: CASNPGQGGNGYTF.

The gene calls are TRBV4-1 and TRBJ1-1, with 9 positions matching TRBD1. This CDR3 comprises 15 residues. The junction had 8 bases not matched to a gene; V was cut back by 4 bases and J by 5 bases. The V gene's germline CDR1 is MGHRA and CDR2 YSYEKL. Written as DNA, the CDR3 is TGCGCCAGCAGCCGATCCGGGACAGGGAGTACTGAAGCTTTCTTT. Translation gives CASSRSGTGSTEAFF.

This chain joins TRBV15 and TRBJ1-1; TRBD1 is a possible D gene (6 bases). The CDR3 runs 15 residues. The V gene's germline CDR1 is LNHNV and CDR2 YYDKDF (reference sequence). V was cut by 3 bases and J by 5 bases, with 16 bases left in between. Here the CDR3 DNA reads TGTGCCACCAGCAGCAAACAGGGAGCTTGGACTGAAGCTTTCTTT. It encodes CATSSKQGAWTEAFF.

CDR3 in amino acids: CASSLRTYDGYTF. CDR3 DNA: TGTGCCAGCAGCTTGAGGACATATGATGGCTACACCTTC. This sequence joins TRBV5-8 and TRBJ1-2; maybe TRBD1 (5 bases). The V gene lost 1 base and the J gene lost 6 bases, with 10 bases spanning the gap. This CDR3 comprises 13 residues. CDR1 SGHTS and CDR2 YDEGEE come from the germline V gene.

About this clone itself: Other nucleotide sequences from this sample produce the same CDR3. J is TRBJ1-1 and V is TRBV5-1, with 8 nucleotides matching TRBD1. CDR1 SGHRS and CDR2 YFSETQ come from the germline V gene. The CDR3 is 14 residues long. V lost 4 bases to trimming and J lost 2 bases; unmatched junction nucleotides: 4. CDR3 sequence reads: CASSTGQGNTEAFF. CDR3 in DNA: TGCGCCAGCAGCACAGGACAGGGAAACACTGAAGCTTTCTTT.

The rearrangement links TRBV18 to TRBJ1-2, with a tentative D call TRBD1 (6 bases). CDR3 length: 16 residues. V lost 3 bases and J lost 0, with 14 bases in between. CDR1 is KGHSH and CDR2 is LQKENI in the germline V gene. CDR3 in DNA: TGTGCCAGCTCACCCCCCGGGAGGGGGGCTAACTATGGCTACACCTTC. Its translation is CASSPPGRGANYGYTF.

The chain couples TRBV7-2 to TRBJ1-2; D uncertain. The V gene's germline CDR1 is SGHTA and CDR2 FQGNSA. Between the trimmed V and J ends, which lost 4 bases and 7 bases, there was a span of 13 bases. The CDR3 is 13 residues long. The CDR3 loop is CASSSRLLSGYTF. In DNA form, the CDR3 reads TGTGCCAGCAGCTCTCGACTTCTCTCTGGCTACACCTTC.

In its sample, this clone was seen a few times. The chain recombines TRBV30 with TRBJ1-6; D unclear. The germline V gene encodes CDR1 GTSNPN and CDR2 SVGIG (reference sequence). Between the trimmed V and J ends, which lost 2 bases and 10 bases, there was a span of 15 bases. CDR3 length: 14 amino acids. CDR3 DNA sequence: TGTGCCTGGAGTTCAGTATCTAGCTCGTCACCCCTCCACTTT. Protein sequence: CAWSSVSSSSPLHF.

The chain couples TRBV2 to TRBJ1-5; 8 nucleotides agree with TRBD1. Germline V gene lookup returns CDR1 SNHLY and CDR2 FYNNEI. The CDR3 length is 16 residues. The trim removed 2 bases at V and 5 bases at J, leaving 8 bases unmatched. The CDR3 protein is CASSETLDREDQPQHF. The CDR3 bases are TGTGCCAGCAGTGAAACCTTGGACAGGGAAGATCAGCCCCAGCATTTT. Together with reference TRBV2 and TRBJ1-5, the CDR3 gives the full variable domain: EPEVTQTPSHQVTQMGQEVILRCVPISNHLYFYWYRQILGQKVEFLVSFYNNEISEKSEIFDDQFSVERPDGSNFTLKIRSTKLEDSAMYFCASSETLDREDQPQHFGDGTRLSIL.

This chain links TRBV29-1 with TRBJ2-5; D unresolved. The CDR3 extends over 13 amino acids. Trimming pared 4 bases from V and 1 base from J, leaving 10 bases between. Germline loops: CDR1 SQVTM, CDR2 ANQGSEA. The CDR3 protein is CSVGQQIQETQYF. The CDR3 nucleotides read TGCAGCGTTGGCCAACAGATCCAAGAGACCCAGTACTTC.

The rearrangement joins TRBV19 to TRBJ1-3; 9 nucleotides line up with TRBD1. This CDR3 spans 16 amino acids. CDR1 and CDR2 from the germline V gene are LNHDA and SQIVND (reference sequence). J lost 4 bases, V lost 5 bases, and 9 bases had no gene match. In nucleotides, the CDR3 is TGTGCCAGTAGTTCCCTGAAGACAGGGGGAGGAAACACCATATATTTT. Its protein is CASSSLKTGGGNTIYF.